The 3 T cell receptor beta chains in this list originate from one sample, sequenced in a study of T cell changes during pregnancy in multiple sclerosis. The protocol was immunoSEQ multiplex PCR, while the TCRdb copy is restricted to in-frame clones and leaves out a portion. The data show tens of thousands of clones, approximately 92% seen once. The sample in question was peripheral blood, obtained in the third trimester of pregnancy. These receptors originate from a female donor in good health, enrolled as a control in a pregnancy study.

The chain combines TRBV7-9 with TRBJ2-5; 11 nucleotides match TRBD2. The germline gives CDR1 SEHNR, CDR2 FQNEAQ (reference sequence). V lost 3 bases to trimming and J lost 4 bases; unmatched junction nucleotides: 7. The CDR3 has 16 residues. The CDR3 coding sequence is TGTGCCAGCAGCTTGCCCCTAGCGGGAGGTTTAGAGACCCAGTACTTC. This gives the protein CASSLPLAGGLETQYF.

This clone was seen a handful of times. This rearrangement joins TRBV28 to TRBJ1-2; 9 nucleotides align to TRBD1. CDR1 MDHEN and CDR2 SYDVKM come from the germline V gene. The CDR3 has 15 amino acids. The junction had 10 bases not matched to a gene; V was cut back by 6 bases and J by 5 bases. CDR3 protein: CASRHFRDREYGYTF. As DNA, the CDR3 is TGTGCCAGCAGACATTTCCGGGACAGGGAGTATGGCTACACCTTC.

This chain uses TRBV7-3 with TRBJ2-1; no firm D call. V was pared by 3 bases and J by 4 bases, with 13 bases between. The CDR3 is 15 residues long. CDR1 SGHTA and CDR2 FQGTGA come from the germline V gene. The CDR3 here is CASSLIGGDYNEQFF. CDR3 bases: TGTGCCAGCAGCTTGATCGGCGGAGATTACAATGAGCAGTTCTTC.